Included here is one TCR beta chain sequence, with context. Its antigen is currently unknown. The assay looked at 80,000 to 100,000 TCR templates in each sample. Libraries were prepared by immunoSEQ multiplex PCR; TCRdb keeps only in-frame clonotypes and omits some of them. The data hold about 100,000 clones, with 85% to 95% observed a single time. The CDR3 totals 14 residues. Per germline, CDR1 MDHEN and CDR2 SYDVKM. J gave up 4 bases and V 8 bases, and 5 bases lay outside the gene matches. This sample was taken from a study of siplizumab effects on memory and regulatory T cells. Study-level results: Naive T cells apparently outstripped memory cells in diversity and seemed major alloresponse contributors. Sequences below about 10^-5 frequency were poorly captured, and few alloreactive clones mapped to unstimulated subsets. Siplizumab conditions gave an average of around 64% Treg-derived mappable alloreactive CD4+ clones, versus 25% to 30% for controls.

The rearrangement joins TRBV28 to TRBJ2-3, with 11 positions matching TRBD1. The TCR comes from a human donor in good health. The sample taken for sequencing was Tregs sorted from blood. This CDR3 is CASQDRGLPDTQYF. The CDR3 DNA follows: TGTGCCAGCCAGGACAGGGGGCTGCCAGATACGCAGTATTTT.